This T cell receptor beta chain stems from a study of patients and donors after allogeneic stem cell transplantation. This clonotype was seen ten or more times. The CDR3 extends over 15 amino acids. The V end was cut by 1 base, the J end by 2 bases, with 12 bases between. Germline lookup yields CDR1 LGHDT and CDR2 YNNKEL (reference sequence). TCRdb re-derived calls from the RT-PCR reads in MiXCR, one entry per CDR3 protein. There are around 27,000 distinct CDR3 sequences in the sample; about 8% occur only once, and 45% to 60% lies in the top ten. Material: blood, either unsorted or a sorted T cell fraction (not recorded which). The chain joins TRBV3-1 to TRBJ2-7; D is ambiguous. The TCR comes from a human donor who was either an allogeneic HSCT recipient or a stem cell or donor lymphocyte infusion donor (not recorded which). It is not recorded whose cells these are; they may come from a transplant donor. The CDR3 DNA follows: TGTGCCAGCAGCCAAGGGCCAGGAGAAGCCTACGAGCAGTACTTC. Protein: CASSQGPGEAYEQYF.